This TCR beta chain comes out of a study of T-cell reconstitution after alpha-beta-depleted transplantation in children. As to this clonotype: Its antigen is as yet unknown.

General study findings and limits: Surviving recipient T cells and intrathymic progenitors accounted for some patients' high TCRbeta diversity at day 60. Among T cells one year after transplant, newly produced cells accounted for most counts and diversity. Several hundred rapidly expanded clones from non-depleted graft cells reportedly supplied alpha-beta T cells about two months post-transplant.

Preparing the TCRbeta library involved the use of unique molecular identifiers. From the PCR reads, TCRdb called clonotypes with MiXCR, one entry per CDR3 protein. The top ten clones hold 13% to 15% of a sample with 550,000 to 600,000 distinct CDR3 sequences, about 21% of them seen once. Germline V gene lookup returns CDR1 KGHDR and CDR2 SFDVKD. The CDR3 loop spans 13 amino acids. The ends lost 8 bases at V and 6 bases at J; junction bases unmatched: 8. J is TRBJ2-5 and V is TRBV24-1, with TRBD2 matching over 7 bases. The sample here was PBMCs, mostly from graft donor cells, taken 360 days after TCRalphabeta/CD19-depleted stem cell transplant. The clonotype originates from a boy in the first two years of life who had a stem cell transplant for acute myeloid leukemia, so the T cells may come from the graft donor. As DNA, the CDR3 is TGTGCCACCAATGTGGCGGGGGAGAAGACCCAGTACTTC. Translating it yields CATNVAGEKTQYF.